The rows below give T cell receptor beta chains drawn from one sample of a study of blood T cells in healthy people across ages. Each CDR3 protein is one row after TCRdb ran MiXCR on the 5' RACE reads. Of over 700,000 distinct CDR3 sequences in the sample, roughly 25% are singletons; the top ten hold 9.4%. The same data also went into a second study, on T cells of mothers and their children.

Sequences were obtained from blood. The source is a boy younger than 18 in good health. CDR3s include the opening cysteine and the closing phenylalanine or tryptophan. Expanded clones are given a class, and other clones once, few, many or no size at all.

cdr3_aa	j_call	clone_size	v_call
CASRGQRPYEQYF	NA	few	TRBV28
CASSGTTASKTQYF	TRBJ2-5	few	TRBV27
CASSATGTDPYEQYF	TRBJ2-7	few	TRBV4-1
CAGWDMNTGELFF	TRBJ2-2	NA	TRBV28
CASSFPPSYEQYF	TRBJ2-7	NA	TRBV7-2
CASSLNRVLFF	TRBJ2-1	few	TRBV5-1
CASSQGWGSGANVLTF	TRBJ2-6	many	TRBV14
CATSNHGGAQYF	TRBJ2-5	NA	TRBV24-1
CSAEPPGVNYGYTF	TRBJ1-2	NA	TRBV29-1
CASSLGMGHAGYTF	TRBJ1-2	few	TRBV12-3/TRBV12-4
CASSQDHDPGRSYNEQFF	TRBJ2-1	NA	TRBV4-2
CASSQIDGYEQYF	TRBJ2-7	NA	TRBV14
CASSSGLAGAYEQFF	TRBJ2-1	NA	TRBV12-3/TRBV12-4
CASSPTGRPYEQYF	TRBJ2-7	few	TRBV2
CATTGTGYNEQFF	TRBJ2-1	NA	TRBV10-3
CASRLALNTGELFF	TRBJ2-2	few	TRBV7-9
CASSLSHTNEQFF	NA	NA	TRBV12-3/TRBV12-4
CASRSRGLYYEQYF	TRBJ2-7	few	TRBV27
CASSRRTSSYNSPLHF	TRBJ1-6	few	TRBV7-9
CASSSTGREGTGELFF	TRBJ2-2	NA	TRBV7-3
CSARDTLKGYYEQYF	TRBJ2-7	few	TRBV20-1
CASSHRTPPGNEQFF	TRBJ2-1	once	TRBV21-1